The clone carrying this T cell receptor beta chain has a single count. Its antigen is not identified. This sample was taken from a study of cytomegalovirus exposure and HLA in healthy donors. Points from the study as a whole: Diagnosis of cytomegalovirus status made by the classifier reportedly showed high specificity and sensitivity.

The germline V gene encodes CDR1 MDHEN and CDR2 SYDVKM. The V and J ends lost 6 bases and 11 bases, in that order; junction bases with no gene match: 8. CDR3 size: 12 residues. Vbeta (60) and Jbeta (13) primers were used in the PCR. Clones were read by immunoSEQ multiplex PCR, and TCRdb kept only the in-frame ones, dropping some. There are some 130,000 clones in the sample; around 77% occur only once, and 4.5% to 5% lies in the top ten. Specimen: PBMCs. The chain combines TRBV28 with TRBJ2-5; 8 nucleotides align to TRBD1. The sequence was collected from a man aged 30-40 years in good health. The CDR3 sequence: CASSWTGRKQYF. The CDR3 coding sequence is TGTGCCAGCAGCTGGACAGGGCGGAAGCAGTACTTC.